Listed below are T cell receptor beta chains from one sample, sequenced in a study of T cell changes during pregnancy in multiple sclerosis. Clones were sequenced by immunoSEQ multiplex PCR, and TCRdb holds only the in-frame ones, with some missing. The sample lists roughly 100,000 clones; around 92% were seen once. The material was peripheral blood, obtained after pregnancy. The receptors here all came from a female donor with multiple sclerosis, enrolled in a pregnancy study. CDR3s include the opening cysteine and the closing phenylalanine or tryptophan. Fields, in order: clone size, D gene, V gene, J gene, CDR3 DNA, CDR3 protein. A D gene is named only where the DNA matches it firmly. Where a row states a size, it is once, few, many or the class of an expanded clone; other rows omit it.

clone_size: .
d_call: TRBD2
v_call: TRBV7-9
j_call: TRBJ2-3
cdr3_nt: TGTGCCAGCAGCTTAGACCGGCTGGGGGAGGGAGATACGCAGTATTTT
cdr3_aa: CASSLDRLGEGDTQYF

clone_size: .
d_call: .
v_call: TRBV7-3
j_call: TRBJ2-2
cdr3_nt: TGTGCCAGCAGCTTTGGAGGAGGTCGGGCCGGGGAGCTGTTTTTT
cdr3_aa: CASSFGGGRAGELFF

clone_size: few
d_call: .
v_call: TRBV19
j_call: TRBJ1-1
cdr3_nt: TGTGCCAGTAGTGCAGGGAACACTGAAGCTTTCTTT
cdr3_aa: CASSAGNTEAFF

clone_size: .
d_call: .
v_call: TRBV28
j_call: TRBJ2-3
cdr3_nt: TGTGCCAGCAGTGCCTTCAGGGTGGGTGGTACAGATACGCAGTATTTT
cdr3_aa: CASSAFRVGGTDTQYF

clone_size: .
d_call: .
v_call: TRBV7-9
j_call: TRBJ1-1
cdr3_nt: TGTGCCAGCAGCTTACGGGTACCTGAAGCTTTCTTT
cdr3_aa: CASSLRVPEAFF

clone_size: .
d_call: .
v_call: TRBV28
j_call: TRBJ1-5
cdr3_nt: TGTGCCAGCAGTTTAGCAGATCCCCTCGCCCAGCATTTT
cdr3_aa: CASSLADPLAQHF

clone_size: once
d_call: TRBD2
v_call: TRBV28
j_call: TRBJ2-6
cdr3_nt: TGTGCCACCCAGCCTAGCGGGAGTTCTGGGGCCAACGTCCTGACTTTC
cdr3_aa: CATQPSGSSGANVLTF

clone_size: .
d_call: TRBD2
v_call: TRBV19
j_call: TRBJ2-7
cdr3_nt: TGTGCCAGTAGTACTTACTGGACTAGCGGGAGGTTCTACGAGCAGTACTTC
cdr3_aa: CASSTYWTSGRFYEQYF

clone_size: .
d_call: .
v_call: TRBV7-6
j_call: TRBJ1-2
cdr3_nt: TGTGCCAGCAGCTTAGGGGCGGGGGTTGGCTACACCTTC
cdr3_aa: CASSLGAGVGYTF

clone_size: .
d_call: TRBD1
v_call: TRBV30
j_call: TRBJ1-3
cdr3_nt: TGTGCCTGGAGTATCTTCGCAGGGGGGAGCTCTGGAAACACCATATATTTT
cdr3_aa: CAWSIFAGGSSGNTIYF

clone_size: .
d_call: .
v_call: TRBV11-2
j_call: TRBJ1-5
cdr3_nt: TGTGCCAGCAGCTTAGTCGACATGTCGAACGCTGGCCAGCCCCAGCATTTT
cdr3_aa: CASSLVDMSNAGQPQHF

clone_size: .
d_call: .
v_call: TRBV2
j_call: TRBJ1-2
cdr3_nt: TGTGCCAGCAGTGTCGGCGGCTATGGCTACACCTTC
cdr3_aa: CASSVGGYGYTF

clone_size: .
d_call: .
v_call: TRBV7-6
j_call: TRBJ1-2
cdr3_nt: TGTGCCAGCAGCAAAGACACCGGGAACTATCCGGGCTATGGCTACACCTTC
cdr3_aa: CASSKDTGNYPGYGYTF

clone_size: .
d_call: TRBD1
v_call: TRBV28
j_call: TRBJ1-1
cdr3_nt: TGTGCCAGCTACACAAGCGTCTCGACAGGGTGGGACACTGAAGCTTTCTTT
cdr3_aa: CASYTSVSTGWDTEAFF

clone_size: .
d_call: TRBD1
v_call: TRBV18
j_call: TRBJ1-2
cdr3_nt: TGTGCCAGCTCACCACCTGACAGGGAGGATGGCTACACCTTC
cdr3_aa: CASSPPDREDGYTF

clone_size: .
d_call: .
v_call: TRBV5-1
j_call: TRBJ1-5
cdr3_nt: TGCGCCAGCTCAGTCGATAGCAATCAGCCCCAGCATTTT
cdr3_aa: CASSVDSNQPQHF

clone_size: .
d_call: TRBD1
v_call: TRBV9
j_call: TRBJ1-2
cdr3_nt: TGTGCCAGCAGCGTGGGGGACAGGGGAAGCTATGGCTACACCTTC
cdr3_aa: CASSVGDRGSYGYTF